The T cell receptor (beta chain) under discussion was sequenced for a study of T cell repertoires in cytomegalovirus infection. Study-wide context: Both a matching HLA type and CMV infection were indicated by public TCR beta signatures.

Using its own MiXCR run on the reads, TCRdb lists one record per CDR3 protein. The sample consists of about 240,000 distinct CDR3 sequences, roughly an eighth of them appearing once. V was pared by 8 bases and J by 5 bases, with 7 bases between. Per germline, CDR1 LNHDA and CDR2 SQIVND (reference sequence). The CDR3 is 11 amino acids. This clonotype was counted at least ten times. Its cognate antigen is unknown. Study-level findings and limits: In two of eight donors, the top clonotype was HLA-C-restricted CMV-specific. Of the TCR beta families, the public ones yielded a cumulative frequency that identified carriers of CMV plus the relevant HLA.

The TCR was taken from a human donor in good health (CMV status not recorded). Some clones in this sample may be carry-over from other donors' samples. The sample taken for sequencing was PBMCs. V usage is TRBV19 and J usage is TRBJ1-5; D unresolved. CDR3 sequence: CASGSHQPQHF. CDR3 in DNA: TGTGCCAGTGGTAGTCATCAGCCCCAGCATTTT.